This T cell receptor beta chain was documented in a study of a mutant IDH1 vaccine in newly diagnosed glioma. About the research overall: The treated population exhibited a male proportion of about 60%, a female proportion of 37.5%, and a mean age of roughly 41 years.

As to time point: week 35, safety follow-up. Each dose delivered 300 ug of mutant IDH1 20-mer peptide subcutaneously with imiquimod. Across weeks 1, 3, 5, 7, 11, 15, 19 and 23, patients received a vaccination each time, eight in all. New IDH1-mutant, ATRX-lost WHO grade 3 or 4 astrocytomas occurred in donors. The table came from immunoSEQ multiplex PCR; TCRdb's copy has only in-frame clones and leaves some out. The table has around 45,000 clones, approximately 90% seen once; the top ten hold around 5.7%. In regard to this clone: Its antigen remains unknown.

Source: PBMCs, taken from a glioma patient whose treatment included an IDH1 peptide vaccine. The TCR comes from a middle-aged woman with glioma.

CDR3 nucleotide sequence: TGCAGCGTGTGGCTAGCGGGAATGTACGAGCAGTACTTC. Translating gives CSVWLAGMYEQYF. The V and J genes are TRBV29-1 and TRBJ2-7, with 9 bases identical to TRBD2. CDR1 is SQVTM, CDR2 ANQGSEA, per germline. Trimming cost V 6 bases and J 4 bases; bases outside gene matches: 7. CDR3 length: 13 residues.